This is a list of T cell receptor beta chains from one sample in a study of cytomegalovirus exposure and HLA in healthy donors. TCRdb keeps only in-frame clones here, not all; method: immunoSEQ multiplex PCR. The sample holds under 200,000 clones, around 84% seen once. The sample comprised PBMCs. These receptors all stem from a man between 18 and 29 years old in good health and CMV-seropositive. Both conserved end residues are part of each CDR3. Fields, in order: CDR3 length, V gene, D gene, clone size, J gene, CDR3 protein, CDR3 DNA. The D gene is left open where the match is weak. Not every row has a clone size; where given, it reads once, few, many or a size class.

16	TRBV6-1	.	.	TRBJ1-1	CASSEEGGRLRTEAFF	TGTGCCAGCAGTGAGGAGGGGGGGCGCCTTAGGACTGAAGCTTTCTTT
11	TRBV9	.	.	TRBJ2-2	CASSVQGELFF	TGTGCCAGCAGCGTCCAAGGGGAGCTGTTTTTT
15	TRBV19	TRBD1	.	TRBJ2-7	CASSNPTGGFDEQYF	TGTGCCAGTAGTAATCCGACAGGGGGCTTCGACGAGCAGTACTTC
14	TRBV6-1	TRBD1	many	TRBJ1-4	CASSEGQFNEKLFF	TGTGCCAGCAGTGAGGGACAGTTTAATGAAAAACTGTTTTTT
15	TRBV19	.	.	TRBJ2-2	CASSRAGSGTGELFF	TGTGCCAGTAGTCGGGCGGGATCGGGCACCGGGGAGCTGTTTTTT
16	TRBV7-3	TRBD2	.	TRBJ2-2	CASSLVLAGEVGELFF	TGTGCCAGCAGCCTCGTACTAGCGGGAGAGGTCGGGGAGCTGTTTTTT
15	TRBV18	.	.	TRBJ1-2	CASSPADRAQDGYTF	TGTGCCAGCTCACCAGCTGACAGAGCCCAAGATGGCTACACCTTC
14	TRBV27	TRBD2	.	TRBJ2-7	CASRIGGGSGEQYF	TGTGCCAGCAGGATCGGGGGGGGGTCCGGCGAGCAGTACTTC
12	TRBV30	.	many	TRBJ2-5	CAWSGAWETQYF	TGTGCCTGGAGTGGAGCTTGGGAGACCCAGTACTTC
13	TRBV6-1	TRBD1	.	TRBJ1-2	CASSSGGGYGYTF	TGTGCCAGCAGTTCAGGGGGCGGCTATGGCTACACCTTC
17	TRBV2	TRBD1	.	TRBJ2-7	CAISLPGQGAVSYEQYF	TGTGCCATTTCGTTACCGGGACAGGGGGCCGTTTCCTACGAGCAGTACTTC
15	TRBV5-1	.	.	TRBJ2-3	CASSLSHHPSDTQYF	TGCGCCAGCAGCTTGAGCCACCACCCTTCAGATACGCAGTATTTT
18	TRBV9	TRBD2	.	TRBJ2-2	CASSPSRDGRPGTGELFF	TGTGCCAGCAGCCCGTCCCGCGACGGGAGGCCGGGGACCGGGGAGCTGTTTTTT
13	TRBV29-1	TRBD2	.	TRBJ2-3	CSGRGTSADTQYF	TGCAGCGGAAGAGGGACTAGTGCAGATACGCAGTATTTT
15	TRBV5-1	.	.	TRBJ1-1	CASSSKPTGGTEAFF	TGCGCCAGCAGCTCGAAGCCCACCGGAGGGACTGAAGCTTTCTTT
14	TRBV7-9	TRBD2	.	TRBJ2-7	CASSSSGRFHEQYF	TGTGCCAGCAGTTCTAGCGGGAGGTTCCACGAGCAGTACTTC
14	TRBV5-1	.	.	TRBJ2-1	CASSLDRTYNEQFF	TGCGCCAGCAGCTTGGACAGAACGTACAATGAGCAGTTCTTC
13	TRBV30	.	.	TRBJ1-5	CAWSVRGGQPQHF	TGTGCCTGGAGTGTACGAGGGGGTCAGCCCCAGCATTTT
14	TRBV2	TRBD1	.	TRBJ2-3	CASTPDRAPDTQYF	TGTGCCAGCACTCCAGACAGGGCCCCAGATACGCAGTATTTT
19	TRBV4-3	.	.	TRBJ1-5	CASSQGYADGQYSNQPQHF	TGCGCCAGCAGCCAAGGGTACGCAGATGGTCAATATAGCAATCAGCCCCAGCATTTT
14	TRBV19	.	.	TRBJ2-1	CASSINGSPGEQFF	TGTGCCAGTAGTATAAACGGGAGCCCCGGTGAGCAGTTCTTC
11	TRBV2	.	few	TRBJ2-7	CASIAEYEQYF	TGTGCCAGCATAGCGGAATACGAGCAGTACTTC
14	TRBV6-1	TRBD1	.	TRBJ2-7	CASSARQGAYEQYF	TGTGCCAGCAGTGCTCGACAGGGCGCCTACGAGCAGTACTTC
14	TRBV7-2	.	.	TRBJ2-7	CASSLAANSYEQYF	TGTGCCAGCAGCTTAGCCGCTAATTCCTACGAGCAGTACTTC
16	TRBV28	TRBD2	.	TRBJ2-5	CASRPTLAGLQETQYF	TGTGCCAGCAGGCCTACACTAGCGGGCCTCCAAGAGACCCAGTACTTC
16	TRBV7-2	TRBD2	.	TRBJ2-3	CASSLLVAGYTDTQYF	TGTGCCAGCAGCTTATTGGTAGCGGGATACACAGATACGCAGTATTTT
14	TRBV6-5	TRBD1	.	TRBJ1-1	CASSFGQGATEAFF	TGTGCCAGCAGTTTCGGACAGGGGGCGACTGAAGCTTTCTTT
14	TRBV9	TRBD1	.	TRBJ1-2	CASSVGTANYGYTF	TGTGCCAGCAGCGTTGGGACAGCCAACTATGGCTACACCTTC
15	TRBV9	TRBD2	.	TRBJ2-7	CASSGGLADTYEQYF	TGTGCCAGCAGTGGGGGACTAGCGGACACCTACGAGCAGTACTTC
16	TRBV9	.	.	TRBJ1-3	CASSGRQAPSGNTIYF	TGTGCCAGCAGCGGCCGACAGGCCCCCTCTGGAAACACCATATATTTT
14	TRBV4-3	.	.	TRBJ1-2	CASSQDGGDYGYTF	TGCGCCAGCAGCCAAGATGGCGGAGACTATGGCTACACCTTC
14	TRBV7-2	TRBD2	.	TRBJ2-5	CASSLSGRGWTQYF	TGTGCCAGCAGCTTAAGTGGGCGGGGGTGGACCCAGTACTTC
16	TRBV28	TRBD2	.	TRBJ2-1	CASSSIGLAGRNEQFF	TGTGCCAGCAGTTCCATCGGACTAGCGGGAAGGAATGAGCAGTTCTTC
15	TRBV5-1	.	.	TRBJ2-2	CASSLGNRVIGELFF	TGCGCCAGCAGCTTGGGGAACAGGGTTATCGGGGAGCTGTTTTTT
15	TRBV28	.	.	TRBJ2-3	CASRSPGREGGTQYF	TGTGCCAGCAGATCCCCTGGACGCGAGGGCGGTACGCAGTATTTT
16	TRBV6-1	TRBD2	.	TRBJ2-2	CASSAASGSNTGELFF	TGTGCCAGCAGTGCGGCTAGCGGAAGTAACACCGGGGAGCTGTTTTTT
15	TRBV28	TRBD1	.	TRBJ2-5	CASSFKRTGTETQYF	TGTGCCAGCAGTTTTAAGAGGACAGGTACGGAGACCCAGTACTTC
14	TRBV19	.	.	TRBJ1-5	CASSSAGWDQPQHF	TGTGCCAGTAGTAGCGCCGGGTGGGATCAGCCCCAGCATTTT
13	TRBV18	.	.	TRBJ2-5	CASSRDNGQTQYF	TGTGCCAGCTCACGGGACAACGGCCAGACCCAGTACTTC
15	TRBV15	.	.	TRBJ1-3	CATSRDPDKRNTIYF	TGTGCCACCAGCAGAGACCCCGACAAACGAAACACCATATATTTT
14	TRBV7-9	TRBD1	.	TRBJ2-7	CASSLAGTGAEQYF	TGTGCCAGCAGCTTAGCTGGGACAGGGGCCGAGCAGTACTTC
13	TRBV27	.	.	TRBJ2-1	CASRRESLNEQFF	TGTGCCAGCAGACGGGAGTCCCTCAATGAGCAGTTCTTC
10	TRBV6-6	.	.	TRBJ1-2	CASLGAGYTF	TGTGCCAGCCTTGGAGCTGGCTACACCTTC